These 6 T cell receptor beta chains were all obtained from the same sample, sequenced in a study of blood T cell repertoires in COVID-19. TCRdb keeps only in-frame clones here, not all; method: immunoSEQ multiplex PCR. Found here are under 200,000 clones, about 88% of them singletons; the top ten hold 4.5% to 5%. The sequenced sample was peripheral blood. The receptors shown here come from a woman aged 80 or older with acute or convalescent COVID-19.

The CDR3 region is CASSFLAGAYNEQFF. In DNA form, the CDR3 reads TGTGCCAGTAGTTTCCTAGCGGGGGCATACAATGAGCAGTTCTTC. This sequence joins TRBV19 and TRBJ2-1, with 10 bases lining up with TRBD2. The germline gives CDR1 LNHDA, CDR2 SQIVND (reference sequence). The CDR3 extends over 15 amino acids. The ends lost 5 bases at V and 4 bases at J; junction bases unmatched: 5.

The rearrangement links TRBV5-1 to TRBJ2-3; D is undetermined. CDR3 size: 14 residues. Between the trimmed V and J ends, which lost 2 bases and 4 bases, there was a span of 11 bases. Germline V CDR1 and CDR2: SGHRS, YFSETQ. The CDR3 protein is CASSFLVLADTQYF. As DNA, the CDR3 is TGCGCCAGCAGCTTCTTAGTTCTCGCAGATACGCAGTATTTT.

This sequence joins TRBV2 and TRBJ1-5; 8 bases fit TRBD1. Germline values: CDR1 SNHLY, CDR2 FYNNEI. CDR3 size: 17 residues. After removal of 4 bases from V and 0 bases from J, the junction contained 8 bases not matched to a gene. As DNA, the CDR3 is TGTGCCAGCAGTGGGACAGGGATACTTTATAGCAATCAGCCCCAGCATTTT. Amino acids: CASSGTGILYSNQPQHF. The full variable domain, rest sourced from reference TRBV2 and TRBJ1-5, is EPEVTQTPSHQVTQMGQEVILRCVPISNHLYFYWYRQILGQKVEFLVSFYNNEISEKSEIFDDQFSVERPDGSNFTLKIRSTKLEDSAMYFCASSGTGILYSNQPQHFGDGTRLSIL.

The genes are TRBV7-2 and TRBJ2-7; 9 bases fit TRBD2. Germline V gene sequence: CDR1 SGHTA, CDR2 FQGNSA. Germline trimming cut 5 bases from V and 7 bases from J; bases unmatched to any gene: 12. The CDR3 has 15 amino acids. The CDR3 is CASSRTSGLFWEQYF. The CDR3, as DNA: TGTGCCAGCAGCCGCACTAGCGGGTTGTTCTGGGAGCAGTACTTC.

This clone has more than one count but fewer than ten. V gene TRBV7-3 combines with J gene TRBJ2-2; 7 bases are a match to TRBD2. The trim removed 5 bases at V and 6 bases at J, leaving 6 bases unmatched. Germline CDR1 reads SGHTA; CDR2 reads FQGTGA. CDR3 length: 14 residues. Here the CDR3 DNA reads TGTGCCAGCAGCCTCGGGAGGTTATCCGGGGAGCTGTTTTTT. Amino acid sequence: CASSLGRLSGELFF.

The table lists this clone with a few counts. This rearrangement joins TRBV5-4 to TRBJ1-6; D not resolved. This CDR3 has 15 residues. CDR1 is SGHNT and CDR2 is YYREEE in the germline V gene (reference sequence). Trimming shortened V by 0 bases and J by 9 bases, and 13 bases separated the two germline ends. The CDR3: CASSLVGTVRSPLHF. The CDR3 bases are TGTGCCAGCAGCTTGGTGGGCACGGTGCGTTCACCCCTCCACTTT.